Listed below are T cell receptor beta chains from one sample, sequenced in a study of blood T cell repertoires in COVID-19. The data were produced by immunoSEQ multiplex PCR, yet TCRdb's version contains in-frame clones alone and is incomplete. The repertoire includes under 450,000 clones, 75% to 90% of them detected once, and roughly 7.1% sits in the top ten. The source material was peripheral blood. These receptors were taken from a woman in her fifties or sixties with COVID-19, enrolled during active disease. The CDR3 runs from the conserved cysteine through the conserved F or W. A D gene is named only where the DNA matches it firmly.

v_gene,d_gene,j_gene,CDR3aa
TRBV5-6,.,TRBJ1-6,CASSPRVLYNSPLHF
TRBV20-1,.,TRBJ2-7,CSARDSDEQYF
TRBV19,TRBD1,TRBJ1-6,CASSAAGGFYNSPLHF
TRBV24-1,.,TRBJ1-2,CATSDFARRIYGYTF
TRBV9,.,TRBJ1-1,CASSTGGMRTEAFF
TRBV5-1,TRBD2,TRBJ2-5,CASSLKGGGGGQETQYF
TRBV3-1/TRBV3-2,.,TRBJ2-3,CASSQPPRADTQYF
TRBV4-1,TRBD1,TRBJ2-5,CASSQERGLQGETQYF
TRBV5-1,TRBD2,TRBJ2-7,CASSLDGGGVPREQYF
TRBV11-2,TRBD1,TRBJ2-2,CASSQQGATGELFF
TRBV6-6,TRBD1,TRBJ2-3,CASKRTGMTTDTQYF
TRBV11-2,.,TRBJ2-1,CASSLAVFNEQFF
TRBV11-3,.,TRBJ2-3,CASSLGVGSAGSQYF
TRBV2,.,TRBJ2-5,CASSERGGGPRAQYF
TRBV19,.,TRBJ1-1,CASRRQELNTEAFF
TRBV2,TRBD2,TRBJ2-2,CASRGPLYLAGESGNTGELFF
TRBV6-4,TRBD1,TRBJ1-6,CASSATGFYYNSPLHF
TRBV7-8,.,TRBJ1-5,CASSAYRVVGNQPQHF
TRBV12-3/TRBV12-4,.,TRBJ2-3,CASSLRGDTQYF
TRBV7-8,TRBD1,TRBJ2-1,CASSPRDRVFDEQFF
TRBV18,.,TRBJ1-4,CASSPIKAGEKLFF
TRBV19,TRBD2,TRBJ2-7,CASSSAGALYEQYF
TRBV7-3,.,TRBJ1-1,CASSRQDRDTEAFF
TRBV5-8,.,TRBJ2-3,CASSLKGAPADTQYF
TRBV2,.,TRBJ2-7,CASAPITYEQYF
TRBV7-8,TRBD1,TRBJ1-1,CASSLFGRTGGAFF
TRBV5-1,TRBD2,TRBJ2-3,CASSLAGGAADTQYF
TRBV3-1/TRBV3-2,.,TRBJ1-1,CASSPRGLNTEAFF
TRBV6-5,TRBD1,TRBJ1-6,CASNYGTGYSPLHF
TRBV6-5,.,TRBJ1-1,CASSLAGSTTEAFF
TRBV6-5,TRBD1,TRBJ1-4,CASRLQGANEKLFF
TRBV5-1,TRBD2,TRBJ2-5,CASSLGQRLAGEETQYF
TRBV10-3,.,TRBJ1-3,CAISPHLSSGNTIYF
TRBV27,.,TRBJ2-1,CASSLGPTYNEQFF
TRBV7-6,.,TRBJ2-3,CASSSGELDTDTQYF
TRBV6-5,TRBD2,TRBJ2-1,CASSYASGPYNEQFF
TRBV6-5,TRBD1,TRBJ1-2,CASRGQVLYGYTF
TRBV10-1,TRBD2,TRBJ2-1,CASSDGLAFFDEQFF
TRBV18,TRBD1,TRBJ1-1,CASSPPRDRNTEAFF
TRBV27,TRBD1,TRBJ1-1,CASRLGTGVAFF
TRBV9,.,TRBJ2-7,CASSPSDYNEQYF
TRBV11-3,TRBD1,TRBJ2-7,CASSLEQGAFDNEQYF
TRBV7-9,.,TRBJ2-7,CASSLNPMGQGWYEQYF
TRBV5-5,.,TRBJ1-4,CASSLDPGHGEKLFF
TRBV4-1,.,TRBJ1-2,CASSQDRSRSYTF
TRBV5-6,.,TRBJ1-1,CASSLRGSLMNTEAFF
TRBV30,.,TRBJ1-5,CAWSYGGNQPQHF
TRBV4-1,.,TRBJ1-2,CASSLPLGRPYGYTF
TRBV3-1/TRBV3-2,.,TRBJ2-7,CASSPWERSSYEQYF
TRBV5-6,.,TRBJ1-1,CASSLGLGGTEAFF
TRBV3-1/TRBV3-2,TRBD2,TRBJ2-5,CASSQGTSGGRYQETQYF
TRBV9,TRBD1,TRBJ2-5,CASSLDRGLEETQYF
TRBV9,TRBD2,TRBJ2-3,CASSVDGRPSGDTQYF
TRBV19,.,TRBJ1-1,CASSIEEGRDTEAFF